Listed below are T cell receptor beta chains from one sample, sequenced in a study of shared clonotypes between healthy human individuals. TCRdb keeps only in-frame clones here, not all; method: immunoSEQ multiplex PCR. The top ten clones hold approximately 1.1% of a sample with about 1.4 million clones, over 95% of them seen once. The sequenced material came from naive CD4+ T cells sorted from blood. These receptor sequences come from a man aged 25-40 years in good health. Each CDR3 is given with its conserved first and last residue. Each record gives: clone size, J gene, D gene, V gene, CDR3 protein, CDR3 DNA. The D gene is left open where the match is weak. Only part of the rows carry a size: once, few, many, or a class if the clone is expanded.

clone size: -; J gene: TRBJ2-2; D gene: -; V gene: TRBV7-9; CDR3 protein: CASRNTGELFF; CDR3 DNA: TGTGCCAGCAGGAACACCGGGGAGCTGTTTTTT
clone size: -; J gene: TRBJ2-3; D gene: -; V gene: TRBV18; CDR3 protein: CASSPGSGTRTDTQYF; CDR3 DNA: TGTGCCAGCTCACCAGGGAGCGGAACCCGCACAGATACGCAGTATTTT
clone size: few; J gene: TRBJ1-4; D gene: -; V gene: TRBV28; CDR3 protein: CASKLVGGRATNEKLFF; CDR3 DNA: TGTGCCAGCAAACTAGTAGGAGGCAGGGCAACTAATGAAAAACTGTTTTTT
clone size: few; J gene: TRBJ1-1; D gene: TRBD1; V gene: TRBV2; CDR3 protein: CASSQDRGTEAFF; CDR3 DNA: TGTGCCAGCAGTCAGGACAGGGGCACTGAAGCTTTCTTT
clone size: -; J gene: TRBJ2-5; D gene: TRBD2; V gene: TRBV9; CDR3 protein: CASSVGIETQGLAGVTQYF; CDR3 DNA: TGTGCCAGCAGCGTAGGTATCGAGACCCAAGGACTAGCGGGAGTAACCCAGTACTTC
clone size: -; J gene: TRBJ2-6; D gene: TRBD1; V gene: TRBV27; CDR3 protein: CASSWGQGGRRANVLTF; CDR3 DNA: TGTGCCAGCAGTTGGGGACAGGGGGGTAGGAGGGCCAACGTCCTGACTTTC
clone size: -; J gene: TRBJ2-2; D gene: -; V gene: TRBV27; CDR3 protein: CASSPRLTGGELFF; CDR3 DNA: TGTGCCAGCAGTCCCCGGTTAACCGGCGGGGAGCTGTTTTTT
clone size: -; J gene: TRBJ2-5; D gene: -; V gene: TRBV7-8; CDR3 protein: CASNQHRDTKETQYF; CDR3 DNA: TGTGCCAGCAACCAGCACCGGGACACCAAAGAGACCCAGTACTTC
clone size: -; J gene: TRBJ2-3; D gene: TRBD1; V gene: TRBV7-7; CDR3 protein: CASSLAAGGRTDTQYF; CDR3 DNA: TGTGCTAGCAGCTTAGCGGCAGGGGGCCGCACAGATACGCAGTATTTT
clone size: -; J gene: TRBJ2-1; D gene: TRBD2; V gene: TRBV2; CDR3 protein: CASSETSDSYNEQFF; CDR3 DNA: TGTGCCAGCAGTGAAACTAGCGACTCCTACAATGAGCAGTTCTTC
clone size: -; J gene: TRBJ2-6; D gene: TRBD1; V gene: TRBV4-1; CDR3 protein: CASSQELRGTGGSGANVLTF; CDR3 DNA: TGCGCCAGCAGCCAAGAGCTACGAGGGACAGGGGGCTCTGGGGCCAACGTCCTGACTTTC
clone size: -; J gene: TRBJ2-5; D gene: -; V gene: TRBV7-2; CDR3 protein: CASSFRSPETQYF; CDR3 DNA: TGTGCCAGCAGCTTTAGAAGCCCGGAGACCCAGTACTTC